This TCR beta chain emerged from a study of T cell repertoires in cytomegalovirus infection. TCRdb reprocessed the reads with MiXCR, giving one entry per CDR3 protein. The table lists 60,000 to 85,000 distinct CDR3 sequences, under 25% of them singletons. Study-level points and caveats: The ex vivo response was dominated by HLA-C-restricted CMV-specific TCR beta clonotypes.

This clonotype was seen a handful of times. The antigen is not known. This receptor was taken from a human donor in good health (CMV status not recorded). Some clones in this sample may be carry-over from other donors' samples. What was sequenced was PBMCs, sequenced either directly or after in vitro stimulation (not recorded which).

CDR3 sequence reads: CSARPRRTSGYNEQFF. The CDR3 DNA reads as TGCAGTGCTAGACCCCGACGGACTAGCGGATACAATGAGCAGTTCTTC. The chain has TRBV20-1 and TRBJ2-1; 10 bases map to TRBD2. V shed 2 bases, J shed 4 bases, and the junction held 8 bases outside the gene matches. The CDR3 covers 16 residues. Germline-derived CDR1 and CDR2 are DFQATT and SNEGSKA (reference sequence).